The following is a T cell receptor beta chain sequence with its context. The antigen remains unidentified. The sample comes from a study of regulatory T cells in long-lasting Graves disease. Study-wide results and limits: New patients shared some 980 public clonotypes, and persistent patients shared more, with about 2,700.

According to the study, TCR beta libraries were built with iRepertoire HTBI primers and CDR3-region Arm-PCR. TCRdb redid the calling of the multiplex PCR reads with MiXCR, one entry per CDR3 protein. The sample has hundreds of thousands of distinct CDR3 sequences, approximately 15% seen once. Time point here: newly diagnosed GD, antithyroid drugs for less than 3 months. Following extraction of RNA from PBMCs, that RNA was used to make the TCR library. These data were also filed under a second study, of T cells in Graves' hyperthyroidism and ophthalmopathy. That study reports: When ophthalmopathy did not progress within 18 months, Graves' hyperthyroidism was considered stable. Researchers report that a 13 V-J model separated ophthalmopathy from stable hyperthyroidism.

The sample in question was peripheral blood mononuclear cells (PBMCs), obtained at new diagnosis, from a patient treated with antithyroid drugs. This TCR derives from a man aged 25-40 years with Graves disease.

The CDR3 DNA is TGCAGTGCCCAAAAGGGAGTTTATAATTCACCCCTCCACTTT. Amino acids: CSAQKGVYNSPLHF. The rearrangement joins TRBV20-1 to TRBJ1-6; D gene unclear. Germline V gene data show CDR1 as DFQATT and CDR2 as SNEGSKA (reference sequence). V was pared by 6 bases and J by 4 bases, with 13 bases between. This CDR3 spans 14 amino acids.